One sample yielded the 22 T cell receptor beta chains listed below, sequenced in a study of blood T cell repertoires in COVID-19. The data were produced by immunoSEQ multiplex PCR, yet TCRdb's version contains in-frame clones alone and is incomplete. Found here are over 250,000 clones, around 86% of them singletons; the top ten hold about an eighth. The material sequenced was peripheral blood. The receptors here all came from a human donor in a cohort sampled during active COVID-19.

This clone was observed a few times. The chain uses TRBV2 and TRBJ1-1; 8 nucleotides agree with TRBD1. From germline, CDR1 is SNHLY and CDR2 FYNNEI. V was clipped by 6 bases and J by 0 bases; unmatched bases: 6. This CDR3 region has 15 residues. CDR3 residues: CASRGDRSMNTEAFF. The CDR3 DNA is TGTGCCAGCAGGGGGGACAGGTCCATGAACACTGAAGCTTTCTTT.

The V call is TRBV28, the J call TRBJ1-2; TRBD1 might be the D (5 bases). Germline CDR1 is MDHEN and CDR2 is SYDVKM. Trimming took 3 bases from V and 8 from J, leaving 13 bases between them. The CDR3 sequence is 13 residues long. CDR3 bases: TGTGCCAGCAGTTTGGACAACTTGAGGGGCTACACCTTC. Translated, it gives CASSLDNLRGYTF.

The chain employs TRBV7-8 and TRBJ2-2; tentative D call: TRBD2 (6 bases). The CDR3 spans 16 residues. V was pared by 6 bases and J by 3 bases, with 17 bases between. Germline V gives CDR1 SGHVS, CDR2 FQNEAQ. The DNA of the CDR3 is TGTGCCAGCAGACGCGCGCGGGAAGGCGACACCGGGGAGCTGTTTTTT. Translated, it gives CASRRAREGDTGELFF.

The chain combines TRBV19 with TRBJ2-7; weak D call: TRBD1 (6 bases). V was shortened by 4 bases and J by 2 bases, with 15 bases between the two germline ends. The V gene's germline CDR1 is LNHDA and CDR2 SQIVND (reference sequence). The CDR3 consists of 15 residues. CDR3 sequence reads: CASSRGGTPPYEQYF. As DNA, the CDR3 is TGTGCCAGTAGTAGAGGGGGAACCCCCCCCTACGAGCAGTACTTC.

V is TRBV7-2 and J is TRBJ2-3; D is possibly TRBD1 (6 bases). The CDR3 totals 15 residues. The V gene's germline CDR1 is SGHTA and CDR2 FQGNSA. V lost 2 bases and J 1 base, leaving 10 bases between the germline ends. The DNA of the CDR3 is TGTGCCAGCAGCTTAACAGGGTTGGGCACAGATACGCAGTATTTT. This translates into CASSLTGLGTDTQYF.

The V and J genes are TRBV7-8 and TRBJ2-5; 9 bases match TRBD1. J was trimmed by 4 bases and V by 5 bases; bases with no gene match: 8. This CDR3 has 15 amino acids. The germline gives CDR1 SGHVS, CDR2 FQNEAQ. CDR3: CASSLTPGQGETQYF. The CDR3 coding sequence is TGTGCCAGCAGCCTCACCCCGGGACAGGGAGAGACCCAGTACTTC. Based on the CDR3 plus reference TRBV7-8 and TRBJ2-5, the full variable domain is GAGVSQSPRYKVAKRGQDVALRCDPISGHVSLFWYQQALGQGPEFLTYFQNEAQLDKSGLPSDRFFAERPEGSVSTLKIQRTQQEDSAVYLCASSLTPGQGETQYFGPGTRLLVL.

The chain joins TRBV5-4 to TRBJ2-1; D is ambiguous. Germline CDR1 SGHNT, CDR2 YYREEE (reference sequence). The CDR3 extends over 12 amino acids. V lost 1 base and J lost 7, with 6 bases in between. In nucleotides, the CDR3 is TGTGCCAGCAGCTTGAAGCGTAATGAGCAGTTCTTC. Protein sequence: CASSLKRNEQFF.

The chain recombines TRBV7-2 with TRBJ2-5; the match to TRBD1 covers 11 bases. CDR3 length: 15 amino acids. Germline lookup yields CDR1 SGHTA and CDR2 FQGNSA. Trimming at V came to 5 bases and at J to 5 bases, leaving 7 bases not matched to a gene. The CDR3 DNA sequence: TGTGCCAGCAGCCCTTGGGACAGGGGGAGGGAGACCCAGTACTTC. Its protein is CASSPWDRGRETQYF.

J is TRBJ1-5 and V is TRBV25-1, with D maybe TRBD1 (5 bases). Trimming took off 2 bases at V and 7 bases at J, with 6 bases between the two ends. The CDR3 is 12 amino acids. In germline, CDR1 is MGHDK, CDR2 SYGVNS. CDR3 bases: TGTGCCAGCAGTGAAGGGGGGCAGCCCCAGCATTTT. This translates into CASSEGGQPQHF.

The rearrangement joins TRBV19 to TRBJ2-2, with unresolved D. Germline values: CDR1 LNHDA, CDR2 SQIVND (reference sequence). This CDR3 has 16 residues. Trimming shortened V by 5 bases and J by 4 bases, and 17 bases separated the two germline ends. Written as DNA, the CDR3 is TGTGCCAGTAGTCGAGGTCCGGGTCGCGGCACCGGGGAGCTGTTTTTT. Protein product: CASSRGPGRGTGELFF.

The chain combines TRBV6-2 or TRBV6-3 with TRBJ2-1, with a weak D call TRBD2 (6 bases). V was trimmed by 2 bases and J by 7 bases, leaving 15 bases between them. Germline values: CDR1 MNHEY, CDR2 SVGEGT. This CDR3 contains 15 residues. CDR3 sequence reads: CASSYSRLVRNEQFF. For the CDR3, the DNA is TGTGCCAGCAGTTACAGTCGACTAGTTCGTAATGAGCAGTTCTTC.

CDR3 nucleotide sequence: TGTGCCAGCAGCTTAGCGCGGTATGGCGAGCAGTACTTC. Translation gives CASSLARYGEQYF. V usage is TRBV11-2 and J usage is TRBJ2-7; D remains unclear. V lost 1 base to trimming and J lost 6 bases, with 10 bases between them. CDR3 length: 13 amino acids. Germline V gene sequence: CDR1 SGHAT, CDR2 FQNNGV. Full variable domain (rest looked up from reference TRBV11-2 and TRBJ2-7): EAGVAQSPRYKIIEKRQSVAFWCNPISGHATLYWYQQILGQGPKLLIQFQNNGVVDDSQLPKDRFSAERLKGVDSTLKIQPAKLEDSAVYLCASSLARYGEQYFGPGTRLTVT.

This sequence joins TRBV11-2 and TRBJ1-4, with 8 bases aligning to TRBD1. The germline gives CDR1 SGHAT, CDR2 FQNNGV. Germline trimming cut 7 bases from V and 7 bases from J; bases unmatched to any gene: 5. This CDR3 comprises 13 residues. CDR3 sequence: CASTPDRGEKLFF. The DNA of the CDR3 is TGTGCCAGCACGCCAGACAGGGGTGAAAAACTGTTTTTT.

This CDR3 reads CATSRDSSSGSGETQYF. The CDR3 DNA sequence: TGTGCCACCAGCAGAGACTCCTCTAGCGGGAGTGGGGAGACCCAGTACTTC. The rearrangement links TRBV15 to TRBJ2-5, with 10 bases identical to TRBD2. V lost 0 bases, J lost 5 bases, and 9 bases stayed unmatched. CDR3 length: 17 amino acids. Germline loops: CDR1 LNHNV, CDR2 YYDKDF (reference sequence).

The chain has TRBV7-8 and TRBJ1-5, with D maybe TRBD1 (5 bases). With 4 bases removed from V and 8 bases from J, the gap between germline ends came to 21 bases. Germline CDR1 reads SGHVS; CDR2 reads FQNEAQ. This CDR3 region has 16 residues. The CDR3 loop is CASSSPRRGPGEPQHF. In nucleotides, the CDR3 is TGTGCCAGCAGCTCCCCCCGTAGGGGCCCGGGTGAGCCCCAGCATTTT.

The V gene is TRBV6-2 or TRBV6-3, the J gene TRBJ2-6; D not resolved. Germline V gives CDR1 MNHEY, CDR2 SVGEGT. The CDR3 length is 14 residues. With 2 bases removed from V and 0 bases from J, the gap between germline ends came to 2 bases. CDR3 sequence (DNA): TGTGCCAGCAGTTACCACTCTGGGGCCAACGTCCTGACTTTC. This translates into CASSYHSGANVLTF.

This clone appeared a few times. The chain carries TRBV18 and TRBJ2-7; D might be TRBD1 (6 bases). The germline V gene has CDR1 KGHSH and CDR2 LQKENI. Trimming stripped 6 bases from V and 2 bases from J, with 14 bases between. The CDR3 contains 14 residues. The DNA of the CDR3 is TGTGCCAGCTCGCCAGACAGGAGAGCCTACGAGCAGTACTTC. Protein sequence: CASSPDRRAYEQYF.

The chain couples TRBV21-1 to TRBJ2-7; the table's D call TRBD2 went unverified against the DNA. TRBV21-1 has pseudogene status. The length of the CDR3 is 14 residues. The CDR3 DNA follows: TGTGCCAGCAGCGCCCGGGACTACGCCTACGAGCAGTACTTC. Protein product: CASSARDYAYEQYF.

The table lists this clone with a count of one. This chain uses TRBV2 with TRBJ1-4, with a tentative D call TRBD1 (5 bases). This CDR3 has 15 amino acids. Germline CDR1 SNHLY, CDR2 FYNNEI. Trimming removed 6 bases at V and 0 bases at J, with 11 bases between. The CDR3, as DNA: TGTGCCAGCAGCGGCAGGGCGTCAACTAATGAAAAACTGTTTTTT. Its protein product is CASSGRASTNEKLFF.

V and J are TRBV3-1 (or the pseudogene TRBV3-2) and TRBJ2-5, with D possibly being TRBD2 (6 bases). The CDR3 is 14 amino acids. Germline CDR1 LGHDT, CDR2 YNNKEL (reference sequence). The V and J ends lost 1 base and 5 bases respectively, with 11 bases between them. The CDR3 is CASSQARGRETQYF. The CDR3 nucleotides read TGTGCCAGCAGCCAAGCGCGGGGACGGGAGACCCAGTACTTC.

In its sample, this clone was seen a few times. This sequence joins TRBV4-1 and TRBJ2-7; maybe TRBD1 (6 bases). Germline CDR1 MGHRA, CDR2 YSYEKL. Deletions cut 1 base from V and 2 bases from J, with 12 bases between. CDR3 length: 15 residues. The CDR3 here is CASSQGKGDAYEQYF. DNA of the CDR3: TGCGCCAGCAGCCAAGGAAAGGGGGATGCCTACGAGCAGTACTTC.

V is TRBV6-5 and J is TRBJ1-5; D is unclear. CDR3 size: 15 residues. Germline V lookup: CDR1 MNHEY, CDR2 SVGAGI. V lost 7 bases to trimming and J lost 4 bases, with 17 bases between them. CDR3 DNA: TGTGCCAGCATTACGACTTCCCTCTTGAATCAGCCCCAGCATTTT. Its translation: CASITTSLLNQPQHF.